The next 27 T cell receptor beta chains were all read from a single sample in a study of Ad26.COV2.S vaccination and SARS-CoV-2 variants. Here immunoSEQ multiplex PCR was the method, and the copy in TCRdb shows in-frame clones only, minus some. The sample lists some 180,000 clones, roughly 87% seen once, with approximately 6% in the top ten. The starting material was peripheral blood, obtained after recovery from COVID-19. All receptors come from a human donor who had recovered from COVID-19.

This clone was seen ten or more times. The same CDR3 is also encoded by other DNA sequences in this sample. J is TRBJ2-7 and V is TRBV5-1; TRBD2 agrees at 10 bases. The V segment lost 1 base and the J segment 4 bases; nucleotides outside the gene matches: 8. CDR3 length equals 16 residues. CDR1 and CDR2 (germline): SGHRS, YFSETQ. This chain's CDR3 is CASSLTSSGRGYEQYF. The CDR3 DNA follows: TGCGCCAGCAGCTTGACCTCTAGCGGGAGAGGATACGAGCAGTACTTC.

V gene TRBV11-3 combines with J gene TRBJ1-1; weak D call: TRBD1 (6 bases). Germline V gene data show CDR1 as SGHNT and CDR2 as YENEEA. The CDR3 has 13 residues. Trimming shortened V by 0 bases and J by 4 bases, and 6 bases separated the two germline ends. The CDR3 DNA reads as TGTGCCAGCAGCTTAGAACAGGGCACTGAAGCTTTCTTT. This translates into CASSLEQGTEAFF.

The CDR3 reads CASSWTGVYNEQFF. DNA of the CDR3: TGTGCCAGCAGCTGGACAGGGGTCTACAATGAGCAGTTCTTC. The chain carries TRBV7-8 and TRBJ2-1; 9 bases are shared with TRBD1. Trimming removed 4 bases from V and 3 bases from J; junction bases left unmatched: 1. The CDR3 sequence is 14 residues long. From germline, CDR1 is SGHVS and CDR2 FQNEAQ.

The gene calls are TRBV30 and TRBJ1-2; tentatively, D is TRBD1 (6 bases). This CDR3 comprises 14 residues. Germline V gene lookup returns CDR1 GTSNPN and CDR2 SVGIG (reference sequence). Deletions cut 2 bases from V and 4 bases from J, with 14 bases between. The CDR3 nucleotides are TGTGCCTGGAGTCATGACGGGGGCGGCTATGGCTACACCTTC. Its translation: CAWSHDGGGYGYTF.

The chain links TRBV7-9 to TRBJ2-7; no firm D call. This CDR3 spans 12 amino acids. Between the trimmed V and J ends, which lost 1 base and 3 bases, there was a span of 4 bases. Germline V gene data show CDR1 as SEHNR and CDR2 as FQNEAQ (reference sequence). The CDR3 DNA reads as TGTGCCAGCAGCTTAGGAGTCTACGAGCAGTACTTC. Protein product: CASSLGVYEQYF.

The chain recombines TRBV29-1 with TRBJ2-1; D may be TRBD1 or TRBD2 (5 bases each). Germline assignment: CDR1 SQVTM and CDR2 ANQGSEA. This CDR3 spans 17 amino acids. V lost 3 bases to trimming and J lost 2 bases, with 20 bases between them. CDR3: CSVEGTQLRSTYNEQFF. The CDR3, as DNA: TGCAGCGTTGAGGGGACCCAACTCAGAAGCACCTACAATGAGCAGTTCTTC.

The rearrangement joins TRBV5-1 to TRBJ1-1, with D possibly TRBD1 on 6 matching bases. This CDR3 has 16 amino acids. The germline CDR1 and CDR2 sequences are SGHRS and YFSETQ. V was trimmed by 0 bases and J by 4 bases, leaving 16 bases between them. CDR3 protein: CASSLAGEGGGTEAFF. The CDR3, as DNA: TGCGCCAGCAGCTTGGCCGGGGAAGGGGGAGGCACTGAAGCTTTCTTT.

CDR3 nucleotides: TGCGCCAGCAGCTTGACAGGGTGGGGCACTGAAGCTTTCTTT. Its protein product is CASSLTGWGTEAFF. The genes are TRBV5-1 and TRBJ1-1; D is possibly TRBD1 (6 bases). CDR1 and CDR2 from the germline V gene are SGHRS and YFSETQ. The V gene lost 1 base and the J gene lost 4 bases, with 11 bases spanning the gap. This CDR3 is 14 amino acids long.

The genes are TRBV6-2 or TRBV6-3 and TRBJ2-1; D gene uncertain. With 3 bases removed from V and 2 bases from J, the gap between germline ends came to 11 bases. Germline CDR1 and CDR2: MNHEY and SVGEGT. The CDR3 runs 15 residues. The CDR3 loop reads CASSYPPLAYNEQFF. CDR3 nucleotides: TGTGCCAGCAGTTATCCCCCGCTAGCCTACAATGAGCAGTTCTTC.

The CDR3 region is CASSLRDRDTDTQYF. The CDR3 DNA reads TGTGCCAGCAGCCTCCGGGACAGGGACACAGATACGCAGTATTTT. The V and J genes are TRBV9 and TRBJ2-3; 9 nucleotides line up with TRBD1. After removal of 4 bases from V and 2 bases from J, the junction contained 5 bases not matched to a gene. The length of the CDR3 is 15 residues. Germline V gene lookup returns CDR1 SGDLS and CDR2 YYNGEE.

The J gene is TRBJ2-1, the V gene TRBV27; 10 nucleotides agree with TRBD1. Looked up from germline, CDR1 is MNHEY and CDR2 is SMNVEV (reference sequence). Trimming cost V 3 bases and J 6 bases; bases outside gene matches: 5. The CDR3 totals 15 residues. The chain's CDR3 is CASSFRQGAVNEQFF. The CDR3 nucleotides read TGTGCCAGCAGTTTCCGACAGGGGGCTGTCAATGAGCAGTTCTTC.

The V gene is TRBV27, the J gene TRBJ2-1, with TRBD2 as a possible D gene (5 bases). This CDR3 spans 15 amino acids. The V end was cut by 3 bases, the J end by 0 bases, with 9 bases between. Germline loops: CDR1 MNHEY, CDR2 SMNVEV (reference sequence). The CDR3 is CASSFGGFSYNEQFF. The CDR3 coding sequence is TGTGCCAGCAGTTTTGGCGGGTTCTCCTACAATGAGCAGTTCTTC.

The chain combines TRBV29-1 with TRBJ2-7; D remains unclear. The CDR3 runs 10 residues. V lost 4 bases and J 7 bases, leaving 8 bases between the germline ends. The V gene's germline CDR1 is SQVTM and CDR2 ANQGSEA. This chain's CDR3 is CSVVGQEQYF. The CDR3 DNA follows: TGCAGCGTTGTAGGCCAGGAGCAGTACTTC.

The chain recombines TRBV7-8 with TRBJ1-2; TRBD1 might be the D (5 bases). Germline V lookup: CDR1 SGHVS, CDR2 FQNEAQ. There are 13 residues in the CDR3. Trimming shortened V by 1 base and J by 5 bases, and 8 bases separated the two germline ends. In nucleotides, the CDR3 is TGTGCCAGCAGCTTAGGAGGGGCGTATGGCTACACCTTC. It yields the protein CASSLGGAYGYTF.

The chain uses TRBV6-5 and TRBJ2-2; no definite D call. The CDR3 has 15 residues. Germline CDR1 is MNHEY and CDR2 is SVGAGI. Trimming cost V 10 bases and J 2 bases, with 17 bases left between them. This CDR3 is CATLTRPTNTGELFF. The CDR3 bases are TGTGCCACTCTGACGAGACCTACTAACACCGGGGAGCTGTTTTTT.

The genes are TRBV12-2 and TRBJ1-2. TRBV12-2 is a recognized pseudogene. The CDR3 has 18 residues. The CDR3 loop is CASRLVPWGGASNYGYTF. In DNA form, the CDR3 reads TGTGCAAGTCGCTTAGTGCCTTGGGGAGGAGCTTCTAACTATGGCTACACCTTC.

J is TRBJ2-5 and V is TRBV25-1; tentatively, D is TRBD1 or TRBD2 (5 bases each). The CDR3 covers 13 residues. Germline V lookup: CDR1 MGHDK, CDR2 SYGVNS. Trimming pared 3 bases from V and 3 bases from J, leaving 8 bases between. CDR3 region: CASSDGTEETQYF. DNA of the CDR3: TGTGCCAGCAGTGACGGGACGGAAGAGACCCAGTACTTC.

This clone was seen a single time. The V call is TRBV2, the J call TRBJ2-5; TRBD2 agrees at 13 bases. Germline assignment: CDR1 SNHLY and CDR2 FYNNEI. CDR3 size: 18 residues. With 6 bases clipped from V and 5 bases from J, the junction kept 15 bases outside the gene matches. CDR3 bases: TGTGCCAGCAGCGCGAGGAGGACTAGCGGGAGTCGATGGGAGACCCAGTACTTC. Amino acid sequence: CASSARRTSGSRWETQYF.

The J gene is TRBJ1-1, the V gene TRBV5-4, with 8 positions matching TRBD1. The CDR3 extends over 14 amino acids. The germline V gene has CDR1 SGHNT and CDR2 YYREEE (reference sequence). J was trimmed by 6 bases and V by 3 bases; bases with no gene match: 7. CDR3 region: CASSWDQGAAEAFF. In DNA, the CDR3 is TGTGCCAGCAGCTGGGATCAGGGGGCCGCTGAAGCTTTCTTT.

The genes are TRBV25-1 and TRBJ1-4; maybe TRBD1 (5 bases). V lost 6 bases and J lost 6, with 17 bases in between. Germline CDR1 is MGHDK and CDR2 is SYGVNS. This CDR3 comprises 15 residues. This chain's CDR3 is CASSAFQGFDEKLFF. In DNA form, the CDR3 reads TGTGCCAGCAGCGCTTTCCAGGGTTTTGATGAAAAACTGTTTTTT.

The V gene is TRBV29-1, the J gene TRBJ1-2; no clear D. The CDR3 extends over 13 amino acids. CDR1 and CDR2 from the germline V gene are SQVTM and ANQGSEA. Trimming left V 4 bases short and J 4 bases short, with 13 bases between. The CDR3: CSVGASGVYGYTF. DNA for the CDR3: TGCAGCGTTGGGGCATCAGGAGTCTATGGCTACACCTTC.

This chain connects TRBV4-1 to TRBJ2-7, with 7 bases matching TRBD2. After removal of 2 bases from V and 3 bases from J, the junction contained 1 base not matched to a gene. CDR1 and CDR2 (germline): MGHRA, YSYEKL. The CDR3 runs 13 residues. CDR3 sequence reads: CASSQSGNYEQYF. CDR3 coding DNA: TGCGCCAGCAGCCAAAGCGGGAACTACGAGCAGTACTTC.

This CDR3 reads CASSQADRSAETQYF. CDR3 coding DNA: TGTGCCAGCAGCCAAGCCGACAGGTCCGCGGAGACCCAGTACTTC. The gene calls are TRBV4-2 and TRBJ2-5; TRBD1 might be the D (6 bases). Trimming removed 1 base from V and 5 bases from J, with 14 bases in between. The germline CDR1 and CDR2 sequences are LGHNA and YNFKEQ. The CDR3 is made up of 15 amino acids.

The CDR3 region has the DNA TGTGCCAGCCGTCGGTACACTGAAGCTTTCTTT. Residues: CASRRYTEAFF. This chain connects TRBV28 to TRBJ1-1; D not certain. The germline CDR1 and CDR2 sequences are MDHEN and SYDVKM. The length of the CDR3 is 11 residues. Trimming shortened V by 8 bases and J by 3 bases, and 7 bases separated the two germline ends.

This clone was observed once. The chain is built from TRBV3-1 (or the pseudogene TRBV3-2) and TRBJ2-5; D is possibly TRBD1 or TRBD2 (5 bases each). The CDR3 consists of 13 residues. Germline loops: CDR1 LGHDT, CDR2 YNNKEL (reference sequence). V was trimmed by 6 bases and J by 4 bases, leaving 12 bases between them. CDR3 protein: CASRGEFRETQYF. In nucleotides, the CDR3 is TGTGCCAGCAGGGGGGAATTCCGAGAGACCCAGTACTTC.

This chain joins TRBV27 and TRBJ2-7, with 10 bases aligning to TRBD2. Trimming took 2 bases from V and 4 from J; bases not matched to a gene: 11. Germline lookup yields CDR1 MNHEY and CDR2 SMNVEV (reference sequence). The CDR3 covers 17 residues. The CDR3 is CASSLSGRLAGEYEQYF. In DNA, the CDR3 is TGTGCCAGCAGTTTAAGTGGAAGGCTAGCGGGAGAATACGAGCAGTACTTC.

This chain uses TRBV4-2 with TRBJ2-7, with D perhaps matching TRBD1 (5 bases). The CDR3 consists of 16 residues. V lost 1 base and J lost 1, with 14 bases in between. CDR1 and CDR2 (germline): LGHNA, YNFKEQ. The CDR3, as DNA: TGTGCCAGCAGCCAAGCCAAATGGGGCAAATCCTACGAGCAGTACTTC. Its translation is CASSQAKWGKSYEQYF.